Listed here are 2 T cell receptor beta chains from one sample, sequenced in a study of cytotoxic CD8 clonotypes in ibrutinib-treated CLL. Clones were sequenced by immunoSEQ multiplex PCR, and TCRdb holds only the in-frame ones, with some missing. The data hold around 97,000 clones, with approximately 78% observed a single time. Material: PBMCs, obtained after 12 months of ibrutinib treatment. These receptors all come from a human donor with chronic lymphocytic leukemia.

This chain joins TRBV11-1 and TRBJ1-1, with D unresolved. With 2 bases removed from V and 4 bases from J, the gap between germline ends came to 14 bases. This CDR3 is 15 amino acids long. Germline V lookup: CDR1 SGHAT, CDR2 FQDESV (reference sequence). CDR3 residues: CASSLTGTLSTEAFF. As DNA, the CDR3 is TGTGCCAGCAGCTTAACGGGCACACTGAGCACTGAAGCTTTCTTT.

The chain is built from TRBV13 and TRBJ2-6; 15 bases align to TRBD2. V dropped 5 bases and J dropped 3; count of bases not matched to a gene: 5. The CDR3 spans 18 residues. The germline V gene encodes CDR1 PRHDT and CDR2 FYEKMQ (reference sequence). The CDR3 here is CASSTGTSGGSGANVLTF. The DNA for the CDR3 is TGTGCCAGCAGCACCGGGACTAGCGGGGGGAGTGGGGCCAACGTCCTGACTTTC. The full variable domain, in which reference TRBV13 and TRBJ2-6 provide the parts outside the CDR3, is AAGVIQSPRHLIKEKRETATLKCYPIPRHDTVYWYQQGPGQDPQFLISFYEKMQSDKGSIPDRFSAQQFSDYHSELNMSSLELGDSALYFCASSTGTSGGSGANVLTFGAGSRLTVL.